These 7 T cell receptor beta chains were sequenced from one sample in a study of control samples from healthy donors and cancer patients. TCRdb's table, derived via immunoSEQ multiplex PCR, lists solely in-frame clones and lacks some. The sample contains 150,000 to 200,000 clones, approximately 90% of which appear only once. Sequencing was done on a sample of blood. These receptors all come from a man aged 25 to 45 in good health.

V gene TRBV3-1 (or the pseudogene TRBV3-2) combines with J gene TRBJ1-1; no definite D call. V was shortened by 4 bases and J by 5 bases, with 14 bases between the two germline ends. The CDR3 covers 14 residues. Germline CDR1 is LGHDT and CDR2 is YNNKEL (reference sequence). CDR3 in amino acids: CASSPLLLGTEAFF. Written as DNA, the CDR3 is TGTGCCAGCAGCCCTTTGCTCTTGGGGACTGAAGCTTTCTTT.

The V gene is TRBV18, the J gene TRBJ2-5; 9 bases agree with TRBD1. Germline V gene sequence: CDR1 KGHSH, CDR2 LQKENI. The CDR3 length is 15 residues. J gave up 5 bases and V 4 bases, and 8 bases lay outside the gene matches. This chain's CDR3 is CASSQGQGIIETQYF. In DNA form, the CDR3 reads TGTGCCAGCTCACAGGGACAGGGTATAATCGAGACCCAGTACTTC.

The J gene is TRBJ1-2, the V gene TRBV28; the D is unclear. This CDR3 comprises 12 residues. V gave up 7 bases and J gave up 2 bases, with 8 bases separating them. Germline V gene data show CDR1 as MDHEN and CDR2 as SYDVKM. CDR3 in DNA: TGTGCCAGCAACTCCCCAAACTATGGCTACACCTTC. Amino acid sequence: CASNSPNYGYTF.

The chain combines TRBV13 with TRBJ1-3; 7 bases align to TRBD1. V lost 6 bases, J lost 5 bases, and 7 bases stayed unmatched. This CDR3 region has 14 residues. The germline gives CDR1 PRHDT, CDR2 FYEKMQ (reference sequence). CDR3 region: CASRGTANRNTIYF. DNA of the CDR3: TGTGCCAGCAGGGGGACAGCAAACCGAAACACCATATATTTT.

V and J are TRBV19 and TRBJ2-3; D may be TRBD2 (5 bases). Germline V lookup: CDR1 LNHDA, CDR2 SQIVND (reference sequence). This CDR3 is 14 amino acids long. Trimming took off 5 bases at V and 3 bases at J, with 12 bases between the two ends. The CDR3 sequence: CASSVGELTDTQYF. CDR3 in DNA: TGTGCCAGTAGTGTCGGGGAGTTAACAGATACGCAGTATTTT.

On this clone: One end of the junction varies from germline; a read error may be responsible. The rearrangement joins TRBV25-1 to TRBJ1-1; D is perhaps TRBD1 (6 bases). Germline V gives CDR1 MGHDK, CDR2 SYGVNS. This CDR3 is 13 amino acids long. As DNA, the CDR3 is TGTGCCACCAAAAACACAGGGAACTCTGAAGCTTTCTTT. Protein product: CATKNTGNSEAFF.

The V and J genes are TRBV4-2 and TRBJ2-1, with TRBD2 matching over 7 bases. CDR3 size: 16 residues. Looked up from germline, CDR1 is LGHNA and CDR2 is YNFKEQ. The V and J ends lost 0 bases and 2 bases, in that order; junction bases with no gene match: 4. CDR3 nucleotides: TGTGCCAGCAGCCAAGATTTTACTAGCGCCTACAATGAGCAGTTCTTC. Residues: CASSQDFTSAYNEQFF.